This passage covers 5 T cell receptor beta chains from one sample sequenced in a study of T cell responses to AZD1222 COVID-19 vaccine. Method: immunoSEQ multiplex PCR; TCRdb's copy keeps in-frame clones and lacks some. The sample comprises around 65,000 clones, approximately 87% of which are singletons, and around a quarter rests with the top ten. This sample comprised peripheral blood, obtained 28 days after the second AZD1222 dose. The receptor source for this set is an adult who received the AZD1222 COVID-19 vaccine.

This CDR3 reads CASSQEAVGELFF. The DNA for the CDR3 is TGTGCCAGCAGCCAAGAGGCGGTCGGGGAGCTGTTTTTT. The genes are TRBV4-2 and TRBJ2-2, with D unclear. This CDR3 comprises 13 residues. CDR1 and CDR2 from the germline V gene are LGHNA and YNFKEQ. The V end was cut by 0 bases, the J end by 7 bases, with 6 bases between.

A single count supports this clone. CDR3 amino acids: CASSPSGGTGYGYTF. The CDR3 coding sequence is TGTGCCAGCAGTCCCTCAGGGGGTACGGGGTATGGCTACACCTTC. V and J are TRBV27 and TRBJ1-2; 7 bases map to TRBD1. CDR3 length: 15 amino acids. CDR1 is MNHEY and CDR2 is SMNVEV in the germline V gene (reference sequence). Germline trimming cut 5 bases from V and 5 bases from J; bases unmatched to any gene: 11.

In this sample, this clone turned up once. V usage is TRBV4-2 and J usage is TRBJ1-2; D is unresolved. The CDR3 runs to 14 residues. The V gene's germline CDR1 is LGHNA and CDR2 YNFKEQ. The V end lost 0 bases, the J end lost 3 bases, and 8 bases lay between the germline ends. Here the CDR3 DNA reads TGTGCCAGCAGCCAAGACTTGGAATACTATGGCTACACCTTC. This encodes CASSQDLEYYGYTF.

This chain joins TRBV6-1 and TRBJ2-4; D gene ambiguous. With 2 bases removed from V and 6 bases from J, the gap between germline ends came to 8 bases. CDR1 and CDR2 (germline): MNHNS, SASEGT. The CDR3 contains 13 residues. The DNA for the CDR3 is TGTGCCAGCAGTGAACCATCAGGAAACATTCAGTACTTC. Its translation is CASSEPSGNIQYF.

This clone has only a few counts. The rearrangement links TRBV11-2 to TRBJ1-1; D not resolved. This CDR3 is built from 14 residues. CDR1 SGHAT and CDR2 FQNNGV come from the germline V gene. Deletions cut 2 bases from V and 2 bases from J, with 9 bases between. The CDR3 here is CASSLLASNTEAFF. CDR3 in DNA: TGTGCCAGCAGCTTATTAGCGTCTAACACTGAAGCTTTCTTT.